The 14 T cell receptor beta chains presented below share a single source sample, sequenced in a study of shared clonotypes between healthy human individuals (dated by TCRdb to about 2020). Library preparation used the immunoSEQ multiplex PCR assay. TCRdb limited this immuneACCESS table to in-frame rearrangements with V and J called. A share of clones is missing; checked studies link under half to unresolved V genes, and the rest is unexplained. For this sample there are approximately 1,500,000 clones; about 96% appear just once. The ten largest clonotypes hold more than 0.9% of the sample. Sequencing was done on a sample of naive CD4+ T cells sorted from blood. What the cell subset or site label conveys for this sample: CD45RA+ positively selected. The receptors were sampled from a man younger than 45 in good health.

The CDR3 spells CASSPRAGTGELFF. CDR3 DNA sequence: TGTGCCAGCTCACCACGGGCTGGGACCGGGGAGCTGTTTTTT. The genes are TRBV18 and TRBJ2-2, with no clear D. The CDR3 is made up of 14 amino acids. In germline, CDR1 is KGHSH, CDR2 LQKENI. Trimming shortened V by 1 base and J by 5 bases, and 8 bases separated the two germline ends.

CDR3 loop: CASSPQAGSTVNYGYTF. DNA for the CDR3: TGTGCCAGCTCACCACAGGCGGGCAGTACAGTCAACTATGGCTACACCTTC. The genes are TRBV18 and TRBJ1-2; D unclear. Trimming left V 1 base short and J 2 bases short, with 17 bases between. Germline V gives CDR1 KGHSH, CDR2 LQKENI. The CDR3 length is 17 residues. Together with reference TRBV18 and TRBJ1-2, the CDR3 gives the full variable domain: NAGVMQNPRHLVRRRGQEARLRCSPMKGHSHVYWYRQLPEEGLKFMVYLQKENIIDESGMPKERFSAEFPKEGPSILRIQQVVRGDSAAYFCASSPQAGSTVNYGYTFGSGTRLTVV.

The CDR3 spells CASSVAAYNEQFF. The CDR3 nucleotides are TGTGCCAGCAGCGTGGCGGCCTACAATGAGCAGTTCTTC. The J gene is TRBJ2-1, the V gene TRBV9; no firm D call. Germline V gene sequence: CDR1 SGDLS, CDR2 YYNGEE. Trimming shortened V by 2 bases and J by 2 bases, and 5 bases separated the two germline ends. The CDR3 is made up of 13 amino acids.

This chain links TRBV7-8 with TRBJ1-4; D is perhaps TRBD1 (5 bases). Trimming shortened V by 0 bases and J by 5 bases, and 13 bases separated the two germline ends. Germline V lookup: CDR1 SGHVS, CDR2 FQNEAQ. The CDR3 is 16 amino acids. CDR3 region: CASSLAGAPGNEKLFF. In DNA form, the CDR3 reads TGTGCCAGCAGCTTAGCAGGGGCCCCGGGGAATGAAAAACTGTTTTTT. Variable domain in full (rest from reference TRBV7-8 and TRBJ1-4): GAGVSQSPRYKVAKRGQDVALRCDPISGHVSLFWYQQALGQGPEFLTYFQNEAQLDKSGLPSDRFFAERPEGSVSTLKIQRTQQEDSAVYLCASSLAGAPGNEKLFFGSGTQLSVL.

Concerning this clone: Other nucleotide sequences from this sample produce the same CDR3. The gene calls are TRBV18 and TRBJ2-2; perhaps TRBD1 as D (7 bases). V was cut by 1 base and J by 2 bases, with 11 bases left in between. The CDR3 length is 16 residues. Looked up from germline, CDR1 is KGHSH and CDR2 is LQKENI. The CDR3 reads CASSPLGGGNTGELFF. The CDR3 DNA reads TGTGCCAGCTCACCACTCGGAGGGGGCAACACCGGGGAGCTGTTTTTT.

V and J are TRBV7-9 and TRBJ2-7, with a weak D call TRBD2 (6 bases). Germline CDR1 and CDR2: SEHNR and FQNEAQ (reference sequence). V was clipped by 4 bases and J by 0 bases, with 25 bases between them. CDR3 length: 19 residues. The CDR3 loop reads CASSSIPAFSGLLSYEQYF. DNA for the CDR3: TGTGCCAGCAGCTCAATTCCCGCTTTTAGCGGTCTGCTCTCCTACGAGCAGTACTTC.

The chain has TRBV5-6 and TRBJ2-7, with TRBD2 matching over 7 bases. V was pared by 4 bases and J by 0 bases, with 7 bases of the junction left unmatched. The CDR3 has 15 amino acids. The germline V gene encodes CDR1 SGHDT and CDR2 YYEEEE. The CDR3 region is CASSRSGLPSYEQYF. Written as DNA, the CDR3 is TGTGCCAGCAGCCGGTCGGGACTACCCTCCTACGAGCAGTACTTC. Filled out from reference TRBV5-6 and TRBJ2-7, the complete variable domain reads DAGVTQSPTHLIKTRGQQVTLRCSPKSGHDTVSWYQQALGQGPQFIFQYYEEEERQRGNFPDRFSGHQFPNYSSELNVNALLLGDSALYLCASSRSGLPSYEQYFGPGTRLTVT.

The rearrangement links TRBV20-1 to TRBJ2-7; TRBD2 is a possible D gene (5 bases). This CDR3 is 11 amino acids long. The V end was cut by 5 bases, the J end by 1 base, with 6 bases between. CDR1 and CDR2 (germline): DFQATT, SNEGSKA (reference sequence). CDR3 bases: TGCAGTGCTGGACTGTCCTACGAGCAGTACTTC. Translating gives CSAGLSYEQYF.

V usage is TRBV2 and J usage is TRBJ2-1; 7 nucleotides agree with TRBD2. The germline CDR1 and CDR2 sequences are SNHLY and FYNNEI. V lost 4 bases and J lost 0; bases outside the gene matches: 3. The CDR3 consists of 15 residues. The DNA for the CDR3 is TGTGCCAGCAGTGCTCTAGCGGCCTCCTACAATGAGCAGTTCTTC. Residues: CASSALAASYNEQFF.

Regarding this clone: Other DNA variants within this sample encode the same CDR3. CDR3 protein: CASSLVGGDQPQHF. DNA for the CDR3: TGCGCCAGCAGCTTGGTAGGAGGGGATCAGCCCCAGCATTTT. This chain uses TRBV5-1 with TRBJ1-5, with D perhaps TRBD1 (5 bases). V lost 0 bases and J 5 bases, leaving 9 bases between the germline ends. CDR1 is SGHRS, CDR2 YFSETQ, per germline. The CDR3 totals 14 residues.

The chain recombines TRBV4-1 with TRBJ2-1; D gene uncertain. Deletions cut 1 base from V and 8 bases from J, with 12 bases between. This CDR3 has 14 residues. Germline loops: CDR1 MGHRA, CDR2 YSYEKL. CDR3 sequence: CASSQVRYRDEQFF. For the CDR3, the DNA is TGCGCCAGCAGCCAAGTCAGATACCGCGATGAGCAGTTCTTC.

A word on this clone: Other DNA sequences in this specimen translate into the identical CDR3. This chain links TRBV7-9 with TRBJ2-1; 12 bases align to TRBD2. Trimming removed 1 base from V and 3 bases from J; junction bases left unmatched: 4. Germline V gene sequence: CDR1 SEHNR, CDR2 FQNEAQ (reference sequence). The CDR3 length is 17 residues. DNA of the CDR3: TGTGCCAGCAGCTTAGGGGGACTAGCGGGTAGCTACAATGAGCAGTTCTTC. Translating it yields CASSLGGLAGSYNEQFF.

The chain has TRBV6-5 and TRBJ1-1; D is possibly TRBD1 (5 bases). V was shortened by 0 bases and J by 8 bases, with 13 bases between the two germline ends. Per germline, CDR1 MNHEY and CDR2 SVGAGI. This CDR3 is built from 14 residues. DNA for the CDR3: TGTGCCAGCAGTTACTCGCCAGGGCCTGGGGAAGCTTTCTTT. Its protein is CASSYSPGPGEAFF.

The J gene is TRBJ2-1, the V gene TRBV2; D is possibly TRBD2 (7 bases). The V end was cut by 1 base, the J end by 7 bases, with 14 bases between. Germline-derived CDR1 and CDR2 are SNHLY and FYNNEI. The CDR3 runs 15 residues. The CDR3 DNA sequence: TGTGCCAGCAGTGAAGAAGAGGGGGGGCTGAATGAGCAGTTCTTC. It translates to CASSEEEGGLNEQFF.